Listed below are T cell receptor beta chains from one sample, sequenced in a study of T cells expressing NK-cell markers. Using the 5' RACE reads, TCRdb records one entry per CDR3 protein without DNA. The sample totals 300,000 to 450,000 distinct CDR3 sequences. The sequenced sample consisted of blood T cells: a sorted CD56 or NKG2C T cell subset, CD4+ or CD8+ T cells, or bulk PBMC T cells (not recorded which). These receptor sequences come from a man between 18 and 69 years old in good health. Each CDR3 is given with its conserved first and last residue. Each record gives: J gene, V gene, CDR3 length, CDR3 protein.

J gene: TRBJ2-3; V gene: TRBV9; CDR3 length: 15; CDR3 protein: CASSDLSEATDTQYF
J gene: TRBJ2-1; V gene: TRBV28; CDR3 length: 13; CDR3 protein: CASSYPGVNEQFF
J gene: TRBJ2-3; V gene: TRBV5-1; CDR3 length: 17; CDR3 protein: CASSPAETGGVADTQYF
J gene: TRBJ1-5; V gene: TRBV7-9; CDR3 length: 14; CDR3 protein: CASSDSGPNQPQHF
J gene: TRBJ1-1; V gene: TRBV5-4; CDR3 length: 15; CDR3 protein: CASSLQGGENTEAFF
J gene: TRBJ2-5; V gene: TRBV29-1; CDR3 length: 13; CDR3 protein: CSVAPWDRDTQYF
J gene: TRBJ2-3; V gene: TRBV11-2; CDR3 length: 20; CDR3 protein: CASSPRPGLAGGTSTDTQYF
J gene: TRBJ2-1; V gene: TRBV5-1; CDR3 length: 15; CDR3 protein: CASSTGLAGGGEQFF
J gene: TRBJ2-1; V gene: TRBV27; CDR3 length: 16; CDR3 protein: CASSPGAGVSYNEQFF
J gene: TRBJ2-3; V gene: TRBV20-1; CDR3 length: 13; CDR3 protein: CSARKADTDTQYF
J gene: TRBJ1-5; V gene: TRBV12-3/TRBV12-4; CDR3 length: 16; CDR3 protein: CASSSPTGGFSQPQHF
J gene: TRBJ2-1; V gene: TRBV6-1; CDR3 length: 15; CDR3 protein: CASRPGGASYNEQFF
J gene: TRBJ2-5; V gene: TRBV12-3/TRBV12-4; CDR3 length: 13; CDR3 protein: CASSFKEWGTQYF
J gene: TRBJ2-5; V gene: TRBV20-1; CDR3 length: 19; CDR3 protein: CSARDHAGLAGSDQETQYF
J gene: TRBJ2-7; V gene: TRBV7-9; CDR3 length: 16; CDR3 protein: CASSPPGQGRVDEQYF
J gene: TRBJ1-5; V gene: TRBV6-1; CDR3 length: 15; CDR3 protein: CASSRTPGPNQPQHF
J gene: TRBJ1-6; V gene: TRBV7-9; CDR3 length: 16; CDR3 protein: CASSFSLTGDNSPLHF
J gene: TRBJ2-2; V gene: TRBV3-1; CDR3 length: 17; CDR3 protein: CASSQGFSATNTGELFF
J gene: TRBJ1-5; V gene: TRBV12-3/TRBV12-4; CDR3 length: 15; CDR3 protein: CASRTTGSGNQPQHF
J gene: TRBJ2-3; V gene: TRBV3-1; CDR3 length: 17; CDR3 protein: CASSRLAGGQGLYTQYF
J gene: TRBJ1-2; V gene: TRBV2; CDR3 length: 12; CDR3 protein: CASREAENGYTF
J gene: TRBJ2-2; V gene: TRBV7-7; CDR3 length: 15; CDR3 protein: CASPGTGGRTGELFF
J gene: TRBJ2-5; V gene: TRBV10-3; CDR3 length: 15; CDR3 protein: CAIGDRGSVQETQYF
J gene: TRBJ1-1; V gene: TRBV12-3/TRBV12-4; CDR3 length: 13; CDR3 protein: CASSLARQGKAFF
J gene: TRBJ1-1; V gene: TRBV12-5; CDR3 length: 13; CDR3 protein: CASGLGDNTEAFF
J gene: TRBJ2-4; V gene: TRBV6-5; CDR3 length: 13; CDR3 protein: CASSYSPKNIQYF
J gene: TRBJ2-1; V gene: TRBV6-1; CDR3 length: 15; CDR3 protein: CASREGTSGGQEQFF
J gene: TRBJ2-3; V gene: TRBV2; CDR3 length: 15; CDR3 protein: CASSPVTDFTDTQYF
J gene: TRBJ1-4; V gene: TRBV29-1; CDR3 length: 14; CDR3 protein: CSVSPRGGNEKLFF
J gene: TRBJ1-5; V gene: TRBV12-3/TRBV12-4; CDR3 length: 15; CDR3 protein: CASSTTGTASQPQHF
J gene: TRBJ2-2; V gene: TRBV6-5; CDR3 length: 12; CDR3 protein: CASRFNTGELFF
J gene: TRBJ1-1; V gene: TRBV7-9; CDR3 length: 15; CDR3 protein: CASINRGTVNTEAFF
J gene: TRBJ2-5; V gene: TRBV6-2/TRBV6-3; CDR3 length: 15; CDR3 protein: CASSSSSGGEETQYF
J gene: TRBJ1-1; V gene: TRBV12-3/TRBV12-4; CDR3 length: 16; CDR3 protein: CASSFWTKGLNTEAFF
J gene: TRBJ2-1; V gene: TRBV15; CDR3 length: 15; CDR3 protein: CATAREGANYNEQFF
J gene: TRBJ2-5; V gene: TRBV15; CDR3 length: 15; CDR3 protein: CATTKTGNLQETQYF
J gene: TRBJ1-1; V gene: TRBV20-1; CDR3 length: 13; CDR3 protein: CSAYKNLNTEAFF
J gene: TRBJ2-3; V gene: TRBV7-2; CDR3 length: 15; CDR3 protein: CASSLGGVNRDTQYF
J gene: TRBJ2-1; V gene: TRBV7-9; CDR3 length: 15; CDR3 protein: CASSPVGGSYNEQFF
J gene: TRBJ2-7; V gene: TRBV15; CDR3 length: 14; CDR3 protein: CATSRHGSEYEQYF
J gene: TRBJ2-1; V gene: TRBV20-1; CDR3 length: 14; CDR3 protein: CSAIFGGVGNEQFF
J gene: TRBJ1-2; V gene: TRBV27; CDR3 length: 15; CDR3 protein: CASSPVDRPNYGYTF
J gene: TRBJ2-4; V gene: TRBV10-3; CDR3 length: 13; CDR3 protein: CAISEGYENIQYF
J gene: TRBJ2-2; V gene: TRBV14; CDR3 length: 17; CDR3 protein: CASSQFDGGRQTGELFF
J gene: TRBJ2-2; V gene: TRBV27; CDR3 length: 18; CDR3 protein: CASSFSPRRSTNTGELFF
J gene: TRBJ2-1; V gene: TRBV6-1; CDR3 length: 15; CDR3 protein: CASSEYGQEYNEQFF
J gene: TRBJ2-2; V gene: TRBV5-6; CDR3 length: 18; CDR3 protein: CASSLAGGTGLSTGELFF
J gene: TRBJ2-1; V gene: TRBV12-3/TRBV12-4; CDR3 length: 18; CDR3 protein: CASSMPGLAGTTYNEQFF
J gene: TRBJ1-2; V gene: TRBV6-1; CDR3 length: 15; CDR3 protein: CASRRTRGLWDGYTF
J gene: TRBJ1-2; V gene: TRBV6-5; CDR3 length: 11; CDR3 protein: CASGRGRGYTF
J gene: TRBJ1-3; V gene: TRBV5-1; CDR3 length: 18; CDR3 protein: CASSLDAFREISGNTIYF
J gene: TRBJ2-1; V gene: TRBV2; CDR3 length: 13; CDR3 protein: CASRGSGGNEQFF
J gene: TRBJ2-7; V gene: TRBV5-6; CDR3 length: 16; CDR3 protein: CASSRRLAGVAYEQYF
J gene: TRBJ2-1; V gene: TRBV18; CDR3 length: 17; CDR3 protein: CASSSGVRGGKYNEQFF
J gene: TRBJ2-1; V gene: TRBV20-1; CDR3 length: 17; CDR3 protein: CSASSGQARDRNNEQFF
J gene: TRBJ2-1; V gene: TRBV12-3/TRBV12-4; CDR3 length: 15; CDR3 protein: CASSLVTRRGNEQFF
J gene: TRBJ1-5; V gene: TRBV7-2; CDR3 length: 18; CDR3 protein: CASSLAGTGSGGNQPQHF
J gene: TRBJ2-5; V gene: TRBV20-1; CDR3 length: 13; CDR3 protein: CSASPGGDETQYF
J gene: TRBJ2-7; V gene: TRBV27; CDR3 length: 13; CDR3 protein: CASSSRLLHEQYF
J gene: TRBJ2-5; V gene: TRBV7-9; CDR3 length: 15; CDR3 protein: CASSSQRGAQETQYF